Below, 4 T cell receptor beta chains from the same sample are listed, as sequenced in a study of blood T cell repertoires in COVID-19. Method: immunoSEQ multiplex PCR; TCRdb's copy keeps in-frame clones and lacks some. There are 85,000 to 90,000 clones in the sample; around 80% occur only once, and about 16% lies in the top ten. The sample comprised peripheral blood. The receptors derive from a woman aged 80 or over with active or convalescent COVID-19.

In this sample, this clone is hyperexpanded. This chain uses TRBV9 with TRBJ1-2; D is unresolved. The CDR3 totals 13 residues. Germline values: CDR1 SGDLS, CDR2 YYNGEE. V was cut by 4 bases and J by 6 bases, with 13 bases left in between. The CDR3 DNA reads TGTGCCAGCAGCCCATTAGAGGCGGATGGCTACACCTTC. This encodes CASSPLEADGYTF.

V is TRBV28 and J is TRBJ2-7; no clear D gene. This CDR3 region has 13 residues. The ends were cut back, 7 bases at V and 4 bases at J, with 14 bases in the middle. The V gene's germline CDR1 is MDHEN and CDR2 SYDVKM. The CDR3 protein is CASNSPLVYEQYF. CDR3 DNA: TGTGCCAGCAATTCCCCCCTCGTTTACGAGCAGTACTTC.

In nucleotides, the CDR3 is TGCGCCAGCAGCTCAGGACTAGCGGCTGAGACCCAGTACTTC. This sequence encodes CASSSGLAAETQYF. V gene TRBV5-1 combines with J gene TRBJ2-5; 10 positions agree with TRBD2. Germline V gene sequence: CDR1 SGHRS, CDR2 YFSETQ. The trim removed 3 bases at V and 5 bases at J, leaving 4 bases unmatched. CDR3 length equals 14 residues.

The chain carries TRBV6-2 or TRBV6-3 and TRBJ2-1, with a tentative D call TRBD1 (7 bases). CDR1 is MNHEY, CDR2 SVGEGT, per germline. The CDR3 is made up of 16 amino acids. Deletions cut 4 bases from V and 8 bases from J, with 21 bases between. CDR3 sequence reads: CASSFPRGAGPDEQFF. The CDR3 nucleotides are TGTGCCAGCAGTTTCCCCAGGGGGGCTGGCCCCGATGAGCAGTTCTTC.